The 27 T cell receptor beta chains below were found in one sample sequenced in a study of human T cells and chemical hapten exposure. TCRdb fed the 5' RACE reads into MiXCR, producing one record per CDR3 protein. The sample carries about 81,000 distinct CDR3 sequences, approximately 16% recorded once. It was from unfractionated whole blood that total RNA was extracted. These receptor sequences come from a female donor in good health.

This clonotype was detected a few times. This rearrangement joins TRBV24-1 to TRBJ2-2, with D perhaps matching TRBD1 or TRBD2 (5 bases each). The CDR3 length is 14 residues. Germline V gene sequence: CDR1 KGHDR, CDR2 SFDVKD. V lost 7 bases and J 0 bases, leaving 8 bases between the germline ends. CDR3 coding DNA: TGTGCCACCAGGGGGACGGCGAACACCGGGGAGCTGTTTTTT. Amino acids: CATRGTANTGELFF.

The V gene is TRBV5-1, the J gene TRBJ2-2; the D gene is possibly TRBD2 (5 bases). V lost 4 bases, J lost 0 bases, and 13 bases lay in between. The CDR3 sequence is 16 residues long. CDR1 and CDR2 from the germline V gene are SGHRS and YFSETQ. CDR3: CASSPGLNPNTGELFF. The CDR3 DNA follows: TGCGCCAGCAGCCCTGGACTCAATCCGAACACCGGGGAGCTGTTTTTT.

This clonotype was seen only a few times. The rearrangement uses TRBV29-1 and TRBJ1-2; possibly TRBD1 for D (5 bases). Trimming removed 7 bases at V and 4 bases at J, with 10 bases between. From germline, CDR1 is SQVTM and CDR2 ANQGSEA. The CDR3 consists of 11 residues. This CDR3 is CSGRDGYGYTF. The CDR3 DNA sequence: TGCAGCGGGAGGGACGGCTATGGCTACACCTTC.

The chain combines TRBV5-5 with TRBJ1-4; 7 bases map to TRBD1. V lost 4 bases and J lost 3; bases outside the gene matches: 3. The CDR3 runs to 14 residues. CDR1 is SGHKS, CDR2 YYEKEE, per germline (reference sequence). The CDR3 reads CASSLGQANEKLFF. DNA for the CDR3: TGTGCCAGCAGCCTTGGACAGGCTAATGAAAAACTGTTTTTT.

This clonotype came up a few times. The CDR3 loop is CSARGQRQGDGYTF. The CDR3 DNA reads TGCAGTGCTAGGGGCCAGAGACAGGGCGACGGCTACACCTTC. The chain is built from TRBV20-1 and TRBJ1-2; 7 bases match TRBD1. Trimming took 3 bases from V and 8 from J; bases not matched to a gene: 12. This CDR3 has 14 residues. Germline CDR1 DFQATT, CDR2 SNEGSKA (reference sequence).

This chain links TRBV20-1 with TRBJ2-5; D gene unclear. Germline assignment: CDR1 DFQATT and CDR2 SNEGSKA (reference sequence). CDR3 length equals 14 residues. With 1 base removed from V and 4 bases from J, the gap between germline ends came to 13 bases. CDR3 protein: CSARATQGVETQYF. The CDR3 nucleotides are TGCAGTGCTAGAGCTACCCAAGGAGTAGAGACCCAGTACTTC.

In nucleotides, the CDR3 is TGTGCTAGTGGTTTGGTCTCCATTGAAGGGGGGGGCAATCAGCCCCAGCATTTT. Its translation: CASGLVSIEGGGNQPQHF. The rearrangement joins TRBV12-5 to TRBJ1-5, with D possibly being TRBD1 (6 bases). This CDR3 contains 18 residues. The V gene lost 0 bases and the J gene lost 2 bases, with 17 bases spanning the gap. Germline CDR1 reads LGHNT; CDR2 reads FRNRAP.

This clonotype came up a few times. This rearrangement joins TRBV7-2 to TRBJ2-3; D gene unclear. CDR1 SGHTA and CDR2 FQGNSA come from the germline V gene. This CDR3 comprises 15 residues. Trimming took 3 bases from V and 2 from J, leaving 12 bases between them. This CDR3 is CASSFAATYTDTQYF. CDR3 sequence (DNA): TGTGCCAGCAGCTTCGCAGCGACTTACACAGATACGCAGTATTTT.

The rearrangement joins TRBV11-3 to TRBJ2-1; tentative D call: TRBD2 (5 bases). The length of the CDR3 is 13 residues. From germline, CDR1 is SGHNT and CDR2 YENEEA. Trimming left V 5 bases short and J 6 bases short, with 11 bases between. The CDR3 nucleotides are TGTGCCAGCAGCCGGGATTCGATCAATGAGCAGTTCTTC. Translated: CASSRDSINEQFF.

The genes are TRBV6-5 and TRBJ1-1; 8 bases map to TRBD1. The V and J ends lost 2 bases and 11 bases, in that order; junction bases with no gene match: 7. Germline V gene lookup returns CDR1 MNHEY and CDR2 SVGAGI. The CDR3 is 13 residues long. This CDR3 reads CASSYGQGRNAFF. The CDR3 DNA sequence: TGTGCCAGCAGTTACGGACAGGGAAGAAATGCTTTCTTT.

This clonotype has a handful of counts. V is TRBV12-3 or TRBV12-4 and J is TRBJ2-7, with 9 bases fitting TRBD2. V lost 6 bases, J lost 12 bases, and 12 bases stayed unmatched. The CDR3 consists of 13 residues. Here the CDR3 reads CASSSSGTPSWYF. CDR3 nucleotides: TGTGCCAGCAGCTCTAGCGGGACTCCGTCGTGGTACTTC.

This clonotype has a handful of counts. The chain has TRBV7-9 and TRBJ1-1; D gene ambiguous. Per the germline V gene, CDR1 is SEHNR and CDR2 is FQNEAQ (reference sequence). The length of the CDR3 is 12 residues. The V end lost 1 base, the J end lost 10 bases, and 10 bases lay between the germline ends. The CDR3 sequence: CASSLETLGAFF. The CDR3 region has the DNA TGTGCCAGCAGCTTAGAAACCCTTGGAGCTTTCTTT.

This clonotype was detected only a few times. This chain joins TRBV24-1 and TRBJ2-1, with 7 bases that match TRBD2. The germline V gene encodes CDR1 KGHDR and CDR2 SFDVKD. The CDR3 contains 16 residues. Germline trimming cut 9 bases from V and 4 bases from J; bases unmatched to any gene: 14. The CDR3 loop is CATGGLPVGGYNEQFF. CDR3 sequence (DNA): TGTGCCACCGGTGGGCTTCCGGTGGGAGGGTACAATGAGCAGTTCTTC.

This rearrangement joins TRBV3-1 to TRBJ1-5; D ambiguous. Per the germline V gene, CDR1 is LGHDT and CDR2 is YNNKEL (reference sequence). The CDR3 has 14 amino acids. Deletions cut 1 base from V and 1 base from J, with 5 bases between. This chain's CDR3 is CASSQVQSNQPQHF. CDR3 sequence (DNA): TGTGCCAGCAGCCAAGTACAAAGCAATCAGCCCCAGCATTTT.

The table lists this clonotype with a few counts. This chain uses TRBV5-1 with TRBJ2-5; the D gene is possibly TRBD2 (6 bases). The V gene's germline CDR1 is SGHRS and CDR2 YFSETQ. This CDR3 has 13 amino acids. The V end lost 4 bases, the J end lost 9 bases, and 16 bases lay between the germline ends. The CDR3, as DNA: TGCGCCAGCAGCCCGGGAGATGAGGGACCCCAGTACTTC. This encodes CASSPGDEGPQYF.

V gene TRBV4-1 combines with J gene TRBJ1-1, with D possibly being TRBD1 (6 bases). The CDR3 is 14 amino acids. Trimming shortened V by 0 bases and J by 7 bases, and 12 bases separated the two germline ends. Germline CDR1 reads MGHRA; CDR2 reads YSYEKL. CDR3 region: CASSQDHGGGEAFF. The CDR3 DNA follows: TGCGCCAGCAGCCAAGATCACGGAGGGGGTGAAGCTTTCTTT.

This clonotype was found a few times. The V gene is TRBV20-1, the J gene TRBJ2-5; D is uncertain. The CDR3 has 12 amino acids. Germline CDR1 DFQATT, CDR2 SNEGSKA (reference sequence). V was trimmed by 4 bases and J by 7 bases, leaving 13 bases between them. The CDR3 region is CSATTRDGTQYF. DNA for the CDR3: TGCAGTGCTACCACCCGCGACGGGACCCAGTACTTC.

This clonotype was observed a handful of times. V usage is TRBV7-2 and J usage is TRBJ1-3; 8 nucleotides agree with TRBD1. CDR1 SGHTA and CDR2 FQGNSA come from the germline V gene. The J segment lost 5 bases and the V segment lost 5 bases, leaving 8 bases of the junction unmatched. The CDR3 length is 15 residues. CDR3 residues: CASSLDRGGRNTIYF. CDR3 DNA: TGTGCCAGCAGCCTCGACAGGGGCGGGAGAAACACCATATATTTT.

The CDR3 DNA sequence: TGTGCCATCAGTGAGAGGGCAGGGAAGGGCGAGCAGTACTTC. Its protein product is CAISERAGKGEQYF. This chain joins TRBV10-3 and TRBJ2-7; a weak D match, TRBD1 (5 bases). This CDR3 has 14 amino acids. V was shortened by 2 bases and J by 6 bases, with 14 bases between the two germline ends. Germline loops: CDR1 ENHRY, CDR2 SYGVKD.

The V call is TRBV5-1, the J call TRBJ2-7; the D call may be TRBD1 or TRBD2 (6 bases each). Germline CDR1 SGHRS, CDR2 YFSETQ. Trimming left V 2 bases short and J 3 bases short, with 15 bases between. This CDR3 has 15 amino acids. In nucleotides, the CDR3 is TGCGCCAGCAGCTTAATTTCCGGGGGCAACTACGAGCAGTACTTC. Its translation: CASSLISGGNYEQYF.

The V call is TRBV10-3, the J call TRBJ2-7; D remains ambiguous. Germline loops: CDR1 ENHRY, CDR2 SYGVKD. The V end was cut by 0 bases, the J end by 2 bases, with 8 bases between. CDR3 length: 14 residues. CDR3 amino acids: CAISESTVTYEQYF. CDR3 bases: TGTGCCATCAGTGAGTCTACAGTTACCTACGAGCAGTACTTC.

The CDR3 nucleotides are TGTGCCAGCAGCCAGGACAGGGCGCAATACAATGAGCAGTTCTTC. Its protein product is CASSQDRAQYNEQFF. This chain links TRBV4-2 with TRBJ2-1; 8 nucleotides align to TRBD1. The V and J ends lost 3 bases and 4 bases, in that order; junction bases with no gene match: 5. This CDR3 has 15 residues. The V gene's germline CDR1 is LGHNA and CDR2 YNFKEQ.

The chain has TRBV7-2 and TRBJ2-3; perhaps TRBD2 as D (5 bases). The germline V and J ends were trimmed by 8 bases and 5 bases, with 14 bases remaining between them. The CDR3 has 13 amino acids. Per germline, CDR1 SGHTA and CDR2 FQGNSA. The CDR3 nucleotides are TGTGCCAGCTCGCCGGAAGCGGAAGATACGCAGTATTTT. The encoded protein is CASSPEAEDTQYF.

V usage is TRBV6-2 or TRBV6-3 and J usage is TRBJ1-2; D unresolved. The V gene lost 6 bases and the J gene lost 3 bases, with 14 bases spanning the gap. The CDR3 runs to 14 residues. CDR1 MNHEY and CDR2 SVGEGT come from the germline V gene. This chain's CDR3 is CASRSSGRDYGYTF. The DNA of the CDR3 is TGTGCCAGCAGATCCTCCGGACGCGACTATGGCTACACCTTC.

V usage is TRBV7-2 and J usage is TRBJ2-3; TRBD2 matches 10 bases. This CDR3 contains 18 residues. Unmatched junction bases numbered 13, after V lost 6 bases and J lost 1 base. Looked up from germline, CDR1 is SGHTA and CDR2 is FQGNSA. The CDR3 is CASSPGAAGGPRTDTQYF. For the CDR3, the DNA is TGTGCCAGCAGTCCAGGGGCAGCGGGGGGGCCTCGCACAGATACGCAGTATTTT.

The V call is TRBV14, the J call TRBJ1-1, with D possibly matching TRBD1 (5 bases). V dropped 4 bases and J dropped 2 bases, with 8 bases sitting between them. The CDR3 runs 13 residues. CDR1 and CDR2 (germline): SGHDN, FVKESK. The CDR3 nucleotides are TGTGCCAGCAGCCGGACATATAACACTGAAGCTTTCTTT. It specifies CASSRTYNTEAFF.

This clonotype occurred a few times. The genes are TRBV29-1 and TRBJ1-6; D unclear. Germline assignment: CDR1 SQVTM and CDR2 ANQGSEA. The CDR3 is made up of 14 amino acids. V was pared by 7 bases and J by 8 bases, with 18 bases between. The DNA of the CDR3 is TGCAGCGCCTCCGACTACGGCTGGGATTCACCCCTCCACTTT. It specifies CSASDYGWDSPLHF.